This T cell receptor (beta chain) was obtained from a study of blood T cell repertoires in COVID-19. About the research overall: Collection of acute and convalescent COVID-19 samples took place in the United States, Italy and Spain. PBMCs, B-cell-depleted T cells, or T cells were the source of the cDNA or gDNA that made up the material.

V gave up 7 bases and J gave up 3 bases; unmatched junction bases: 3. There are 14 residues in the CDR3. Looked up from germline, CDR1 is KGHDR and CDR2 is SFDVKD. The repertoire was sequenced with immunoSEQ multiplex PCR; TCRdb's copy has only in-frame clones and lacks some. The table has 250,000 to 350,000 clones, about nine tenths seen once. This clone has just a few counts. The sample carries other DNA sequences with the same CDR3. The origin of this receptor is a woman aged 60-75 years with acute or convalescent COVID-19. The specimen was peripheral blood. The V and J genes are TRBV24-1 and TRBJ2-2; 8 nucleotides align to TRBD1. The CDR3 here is CATRPGQDTGELFF. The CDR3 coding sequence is TGTGCCACCAGACCGGGACAGGACACCGGGGAGCTGTTTTTT.